A selection of T cell receptor beta chains follows, all from one sample in a study of cytomegalovirus exposure and HLA in healthy donors. Produced via immunoSEQ multiplex PCR; TCRdb's table is partial and in-frame only. The sample consists of around 110,000 clones, 60% to 75% of them appearing once. Sequencing input: PBMCs. The origin of the receptors is a male donor in good health and CMV-seropositive. Each CDR3 is given with its conserved first and last residue.

v_call	j_call	cdr3_aa
TRBV4-3	TRBJ2-2	CASSLIGTANTGELFF
TRBV7-9	TRBJ2-5	CASSLTLAGVQETQYF
TRBV28	TRBJ1-5	CASSLHAGTYSNQPQHF
TRBV28	TRBJ2-7	CASSLYGRGQYEQYF
TRBV10-3	TRBJ2-7	CAISESGAARDEQYF
TRBV7-8	TRBJ1-3	CASSLVSRVAGNTIYF
TRBV28	TRBJ1-5	CASSMRDRGYSNQPQHF
TRBV15	TRBJ1-2	CATSRADRDYGYTF
TRBV7-2	TRBJ1-2	CASSLDTRGTNYGYTF
TRBV5-1	TRBJ2-6	CASSRTVLSGANVLTF
TRBV6-5	TRBJ1-1	CASRRTGNTEAFF
TRBV6-1	TRBJ2-5	CASSDPYGGTQETQYF
TRBV28	TRBJ2-1	CASRDRSYNEQFF
TRBV7-3	TRBJ2-7	CASSLSPVTSSYEQYF
TRBV7-2	TRBJ2-3	CASSLVRGGPTDTQYF
TRBV7-9	TRBJ2-7	CASSEQGQGTYEQYF
TRBV7-6	TRBJ2-3	CASSYSTGTDTQYF
TRBV10-3	TRBJ1-2	CAISEQSNYGYTF
TRBV28	TRBJ1-2	CASRFPNYGYTF
TRBV5-6	TRBJ1-4	CASSLARTGLEEKLFF
TRBV28	TRBJ2-5	CASSGGGGETQYF
TRBV5-1	TRBJ2-1	CASSLKDRALAGFSEQFF
TRBV27	TRBJ2-7	CASSSIGLAGSSYEQYF
TRBV4-1	TRBJ1-1	CASSRGTGYTEAFF
TRBV19	TRBJ2-7	CASSYGESFAYEQYF
TRBV10-3	TRBJ2-3	CAISPLGGGDTQYF
TRBV27	TRBJ2-3	CASSPNRESIDTQYF
TRBV4-3	TRBJ1-1	CASSQDPRRSEAFF
TRBV5-1	TRBJ2-1	CASSYGGTGISYNEQFF
TRBV7-7	TRBJ2-1	CASSDPGLAGGPREQFF
TRBV4-2	TRBJ2-1	CASSQDPGSDEQFF
TRBV6-5	TRBJ2-1	CASRTDRVSRTEFF
TRBV5-4	TRBJ1-1	CASSWDRDMNTEAFF
TRBV6-1	TRBJ1-2	CASSEPRGQNYGYPF
TRBV7-3	TRBJ2-7	CASSPQGRDYEQYF
TRBV5-1	TRBJ1-2	CASSLWTGGDYGYTF
TRBV5-4	TRBJ2-7	CASSFPSGSYEQYF
TRBV4-3	TRBJ2-1	CASSPGGYNEQFF
TRBV28	TRBJ1-5	CASSSDQPQHF